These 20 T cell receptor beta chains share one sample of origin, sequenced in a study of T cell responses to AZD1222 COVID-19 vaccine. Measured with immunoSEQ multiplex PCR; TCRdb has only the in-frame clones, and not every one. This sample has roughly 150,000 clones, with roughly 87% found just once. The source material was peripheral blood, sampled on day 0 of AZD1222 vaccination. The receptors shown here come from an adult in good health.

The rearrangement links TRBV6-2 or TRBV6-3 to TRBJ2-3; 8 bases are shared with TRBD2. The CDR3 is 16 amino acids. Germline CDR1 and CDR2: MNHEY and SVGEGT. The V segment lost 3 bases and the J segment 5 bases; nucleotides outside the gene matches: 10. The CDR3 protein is CASSYPRGLAVDTQYF. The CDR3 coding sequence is TGTGCCAGCAGTTATCCCCGTGGACTAGCCGTAGATACGCAGTATTTT.

In nucleotides, the CDR3 is TGTGCCAGCAGCCACGGAGGGGTTGCCTACAATGAGCAGTTCTTC. Its protein is CASSHGGVAYNEQFF. The chain employs TRBV3-1 (or the pseudogene TRBV3-2) and TRBJ2-1, with TRBD2 as a possible D gene (6 bases). Germline V gene sequence: CDR1 LGHDT, CDR2 YNNKEL (reference sequence). CDR3 length: 15 residues. Trimming stripped 3 bases from V and 2 bases from J, with 11 bases between.

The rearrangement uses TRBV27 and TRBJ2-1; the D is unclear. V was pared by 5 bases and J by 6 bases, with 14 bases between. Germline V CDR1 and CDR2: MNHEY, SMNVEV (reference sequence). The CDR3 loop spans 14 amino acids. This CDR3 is CASSRPSLSNEQFF. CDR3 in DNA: TGTGCCAGCAGTAGGCCCTCCCTAAGCAATGAGCAGTTCTTC.

CDR3 in amino acids: CASNYRGANYGYTF. The CDR3 nucleotides read TGTGCCAGTAACTACAGGGGCGCAAACTATGGCTACACCTTC. The chain employs TRBV19 and TRBJ1-2, with 7 bases lining up with TRBD1. J was trimmed by 2 bases and V by 7 bases; bases with no gene match: 7. Germline V lookup: CDR1 LNHDA, CDR2 SQIVND (reference sequence). This CDR3 comprises 14 residues.

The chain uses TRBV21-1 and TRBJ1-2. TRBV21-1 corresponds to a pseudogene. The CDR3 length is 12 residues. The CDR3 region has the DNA TGTGCCAGCAGCCTCCTCAACTATGGCTACACCTTC. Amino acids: CASSLLNYGYTF.

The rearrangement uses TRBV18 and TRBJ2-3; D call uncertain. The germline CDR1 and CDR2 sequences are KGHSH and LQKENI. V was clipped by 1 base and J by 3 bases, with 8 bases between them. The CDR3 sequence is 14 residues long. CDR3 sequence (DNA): TGTGCCAGCTCACCACTACTGGGGACAGATACGCAGTATTTT. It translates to CASSPLLGTDTQYF.

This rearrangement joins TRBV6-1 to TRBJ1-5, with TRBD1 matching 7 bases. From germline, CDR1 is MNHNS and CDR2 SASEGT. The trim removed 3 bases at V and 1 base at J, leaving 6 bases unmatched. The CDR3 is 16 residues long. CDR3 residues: CASSDRGGTSNQPQHF. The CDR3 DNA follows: TGTGCCAGCAGTGATAGAGGGGGCACGAGCAATCAGCCCCAGCATTTT.

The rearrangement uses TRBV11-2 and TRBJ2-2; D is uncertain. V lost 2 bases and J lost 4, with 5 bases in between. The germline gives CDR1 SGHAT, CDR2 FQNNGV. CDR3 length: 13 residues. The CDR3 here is CASSLLSTGELFF. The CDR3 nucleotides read TGTGCCAGCAGCTTATTGAGCACCGGGGAGCTGTTTTTT.

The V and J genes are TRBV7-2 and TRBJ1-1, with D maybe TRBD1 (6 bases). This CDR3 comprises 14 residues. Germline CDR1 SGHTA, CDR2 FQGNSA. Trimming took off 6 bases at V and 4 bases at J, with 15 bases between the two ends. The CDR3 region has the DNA TGTGCCAGCAGTTTTACAGGGTCTCCCACTGAAGCTTTCTTT. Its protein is CASSFTGSPTEAFF.

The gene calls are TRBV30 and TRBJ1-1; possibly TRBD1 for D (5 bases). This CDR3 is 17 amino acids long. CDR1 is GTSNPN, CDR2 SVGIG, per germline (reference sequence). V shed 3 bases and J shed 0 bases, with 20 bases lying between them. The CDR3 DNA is TGTGCCTGGAGGAGGGGAACAAACGGAGGCATGAACACTGAAGCTTTCTTT. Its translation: CAWRRGTNGGMNTEAFF.

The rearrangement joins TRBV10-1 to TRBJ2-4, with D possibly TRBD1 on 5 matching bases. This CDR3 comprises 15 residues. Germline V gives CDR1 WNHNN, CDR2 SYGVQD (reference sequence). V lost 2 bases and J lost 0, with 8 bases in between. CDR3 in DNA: TGCGCCAGCAGTGAGGGGGCTTTAGCCAAAAACATTCAGTACTTC. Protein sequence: CASSEGALAKNIQYF.

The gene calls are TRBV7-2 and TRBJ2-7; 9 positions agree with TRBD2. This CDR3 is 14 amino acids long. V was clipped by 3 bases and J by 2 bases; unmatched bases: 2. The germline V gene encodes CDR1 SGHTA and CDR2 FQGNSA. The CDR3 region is CASSFVAGAYEQYF. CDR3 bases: TGTGCCAGCAGCTTCGTAGCGGGAGCCTACGAGCAGTACTTC. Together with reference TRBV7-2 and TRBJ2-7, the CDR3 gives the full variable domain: GAGVSQSPSNKVTEKGKDVELRCDPISGHTALYWYRQSLGQGLEFLIYFQGNSAPDKSGLPSDRFSAERTGGSVSTLTIQRTQQEDSAVYLCASSFVAGAYEQYFGPGTRLTVT.

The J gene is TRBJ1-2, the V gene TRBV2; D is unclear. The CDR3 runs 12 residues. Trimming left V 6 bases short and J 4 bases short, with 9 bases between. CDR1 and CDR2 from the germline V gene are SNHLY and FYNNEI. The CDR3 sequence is CASRFSGYGYTF. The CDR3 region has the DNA TGTGCCAGCAGATTTTCGGGCTATGGCTACACCTTC.

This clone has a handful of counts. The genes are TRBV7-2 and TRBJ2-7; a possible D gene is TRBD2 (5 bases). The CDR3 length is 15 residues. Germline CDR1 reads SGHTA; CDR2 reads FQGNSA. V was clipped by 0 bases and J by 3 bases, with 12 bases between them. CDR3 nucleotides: TGTGCCAGCAGCTTAGCCTTCGGAGGTAGCTACGAGCAGTACTTC. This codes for CASSLAFGGSYEQYF.

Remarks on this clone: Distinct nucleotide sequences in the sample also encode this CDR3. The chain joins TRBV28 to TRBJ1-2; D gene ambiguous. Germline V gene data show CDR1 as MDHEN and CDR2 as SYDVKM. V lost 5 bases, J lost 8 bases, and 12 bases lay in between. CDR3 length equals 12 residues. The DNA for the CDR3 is TGTGCCAGCAGTCCCCACCAGAGGGGCTACACCTTC. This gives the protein CASSPHQRGYTF.

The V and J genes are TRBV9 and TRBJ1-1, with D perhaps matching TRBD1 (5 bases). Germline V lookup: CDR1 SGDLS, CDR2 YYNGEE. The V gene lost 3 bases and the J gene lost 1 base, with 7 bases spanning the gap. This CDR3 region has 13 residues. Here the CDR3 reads CASSADTNTEAFF. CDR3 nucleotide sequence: TGTGCCAGCAGCGCGGACACGAACACTGAAGCTTTCTTT.

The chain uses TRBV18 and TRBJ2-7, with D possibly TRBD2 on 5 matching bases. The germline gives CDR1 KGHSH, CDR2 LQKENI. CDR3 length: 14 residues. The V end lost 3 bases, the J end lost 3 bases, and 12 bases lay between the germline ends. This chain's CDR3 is CASSPGGFDYEQYF. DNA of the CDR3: TGTGCCAGCTCACCGGGCGGGTTCGACTACGAGCAGTACTTC.

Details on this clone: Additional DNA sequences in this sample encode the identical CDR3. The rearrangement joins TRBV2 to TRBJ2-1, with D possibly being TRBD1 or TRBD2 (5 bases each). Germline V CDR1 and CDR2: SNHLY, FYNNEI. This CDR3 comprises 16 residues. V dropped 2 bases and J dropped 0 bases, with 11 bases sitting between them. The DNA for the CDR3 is TGTGCCAGCAGTGAACGAGGGACGAGCTCCTACAATGAGCAGTTCTTC. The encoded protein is CASSERGTSSYNEQFF. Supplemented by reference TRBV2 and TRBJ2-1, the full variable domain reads EPEVTQTPSHQVTQMGQEVILRCVPISNHLYFYWYRQILGQKVEFLVSFYNNEISEKSEIFDDQFSVERPDGSNFTLKIRSTKLEDSAMYFCASSERGTSSYNEQFFGPGTRLTVL.

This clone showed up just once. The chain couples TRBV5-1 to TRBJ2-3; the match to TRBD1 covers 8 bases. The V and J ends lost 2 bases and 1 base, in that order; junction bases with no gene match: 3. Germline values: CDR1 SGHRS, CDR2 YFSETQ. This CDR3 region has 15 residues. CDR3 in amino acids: CASSFQGAGTDTQYF. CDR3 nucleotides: TGCGCCAGCAGCTTTCAGGGGGCTGGCACAGATACGCAGTATTTT.

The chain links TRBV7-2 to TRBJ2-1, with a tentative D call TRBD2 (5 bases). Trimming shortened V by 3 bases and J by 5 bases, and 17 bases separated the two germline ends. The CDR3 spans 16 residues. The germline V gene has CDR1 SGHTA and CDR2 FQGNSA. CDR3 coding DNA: TGTGCCAGCAGCTTCACATCTGGACTGGGAGACAATGAGCAGTTCTTC. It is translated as CASSFTSGLGDNEQFF.